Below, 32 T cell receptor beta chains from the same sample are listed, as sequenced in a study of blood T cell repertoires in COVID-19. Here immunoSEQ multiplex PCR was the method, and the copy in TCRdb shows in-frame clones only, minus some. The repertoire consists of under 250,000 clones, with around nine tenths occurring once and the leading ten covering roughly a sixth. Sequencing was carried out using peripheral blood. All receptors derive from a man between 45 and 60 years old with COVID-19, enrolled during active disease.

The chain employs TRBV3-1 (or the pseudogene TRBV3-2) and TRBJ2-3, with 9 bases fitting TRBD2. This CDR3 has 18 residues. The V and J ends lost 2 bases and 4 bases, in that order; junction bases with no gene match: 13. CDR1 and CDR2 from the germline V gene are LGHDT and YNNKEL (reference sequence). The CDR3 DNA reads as TGTGCCAGCAGCCAATTAACATCGACTAGCGGTATTTCAGATACGCAGTATTTT. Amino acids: CASSQLTSTSGISDTQYF.

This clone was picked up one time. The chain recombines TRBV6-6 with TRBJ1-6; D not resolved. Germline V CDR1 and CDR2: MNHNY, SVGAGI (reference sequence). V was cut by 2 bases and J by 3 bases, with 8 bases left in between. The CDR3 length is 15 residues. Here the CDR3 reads CASSYNSYYNSPLHF. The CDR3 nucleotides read TGTGCCAGCAGTTACAACAGCTACTATAATTCACCCCTCCACTTT.

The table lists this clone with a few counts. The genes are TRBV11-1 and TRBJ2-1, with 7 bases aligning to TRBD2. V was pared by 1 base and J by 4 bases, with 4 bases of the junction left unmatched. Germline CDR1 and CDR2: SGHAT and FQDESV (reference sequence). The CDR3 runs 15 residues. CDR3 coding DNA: TGTGCCAGCAGCTTAGTTACGGGGGGATACAATGAGCAGTTCTTC. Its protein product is CASSLVTGGYNEQFF. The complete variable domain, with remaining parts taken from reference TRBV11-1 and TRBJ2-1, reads EAEVAQSPRYKITEKSQAVAFWCDPISGHATLYWYRQILGQGPELLVQFQDESVVDDSQLPKDRFSAERLKGVDSTLKIQPAELGDSAMYLCASSLVTGGYNEQFFGPGTRLTVL.

CDR3 bases: TGTGCCAGCAGTGAAGCGCGAAGGGGCGATGGCTACACCTTC. It specifies CASSEARRGDGYTF. V and J are TRBV6-1 and TRBJ1-2, with D possibly matching TRBD1 (5 bases). The germline CDR1 and CDR2 sequences are MNHNS and SASEGT. Trimming stripped 0 bases from V and 6 bases from J, with 11 bases between. The CDR3 runs 14 residues.

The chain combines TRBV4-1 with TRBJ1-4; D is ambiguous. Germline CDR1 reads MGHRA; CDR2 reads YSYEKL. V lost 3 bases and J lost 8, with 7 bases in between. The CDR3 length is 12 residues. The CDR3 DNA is TGCGCCAGCAGCCAGACGCGGGAAAAACTGTTTTTT. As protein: CASSQTREKLFF.

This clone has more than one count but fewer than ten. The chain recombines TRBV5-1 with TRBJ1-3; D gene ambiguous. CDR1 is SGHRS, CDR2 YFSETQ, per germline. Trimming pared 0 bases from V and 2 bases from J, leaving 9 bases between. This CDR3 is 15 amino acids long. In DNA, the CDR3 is TGCGCCAGCAGCTTGGGGCGGAACACTGGAAACACCATATATTTT. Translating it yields CASSLGRNTGNTIYF.

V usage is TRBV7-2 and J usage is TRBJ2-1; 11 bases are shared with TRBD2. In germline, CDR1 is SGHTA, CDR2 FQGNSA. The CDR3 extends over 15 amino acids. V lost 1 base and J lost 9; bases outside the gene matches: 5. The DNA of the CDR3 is TGTGCCAGCAGCTTAGATAGCGGGAGGGCCTCTGAGCAGTTCTTC. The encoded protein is CASSLDSGRASEQFF.

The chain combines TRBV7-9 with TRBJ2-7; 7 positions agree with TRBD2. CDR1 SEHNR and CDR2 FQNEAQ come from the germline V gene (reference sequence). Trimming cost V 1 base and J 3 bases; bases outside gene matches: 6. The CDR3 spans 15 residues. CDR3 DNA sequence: TGTGCCAGCAGCTTAGGCGGGAGTGGGAACTACGAGCAGTACTTC. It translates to CASSLGGSGNYEQYF.

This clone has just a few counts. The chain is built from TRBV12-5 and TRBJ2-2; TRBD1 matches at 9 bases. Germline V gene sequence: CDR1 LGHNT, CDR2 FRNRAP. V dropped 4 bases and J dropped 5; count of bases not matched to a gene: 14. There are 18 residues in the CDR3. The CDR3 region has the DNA TGTGCTAGTGGTTCATTTACCTCTCGGGACAGGGATACCGGGGAGCTGTTTTTT. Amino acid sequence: CASGSFTSRDRDTGELFF.

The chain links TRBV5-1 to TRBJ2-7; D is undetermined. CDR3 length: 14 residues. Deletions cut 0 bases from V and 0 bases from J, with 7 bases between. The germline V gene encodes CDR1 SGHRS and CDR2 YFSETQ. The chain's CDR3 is CASSLAFSSYEQYF. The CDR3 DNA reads TGCGCCAGCAGCTTGGCCTTCAGCTCCTACGAGCAGTACTTC.

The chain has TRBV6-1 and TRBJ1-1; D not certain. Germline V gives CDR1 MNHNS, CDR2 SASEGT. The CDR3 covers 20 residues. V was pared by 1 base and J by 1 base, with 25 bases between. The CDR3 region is CASSEEPSGVVGGSNTEAFF. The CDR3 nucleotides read TGTGCCAGCAGTGAAGAGCCCTCGGGTGTCGTTGGAGGGTCGAACACTGAAGCTTTCTTT.

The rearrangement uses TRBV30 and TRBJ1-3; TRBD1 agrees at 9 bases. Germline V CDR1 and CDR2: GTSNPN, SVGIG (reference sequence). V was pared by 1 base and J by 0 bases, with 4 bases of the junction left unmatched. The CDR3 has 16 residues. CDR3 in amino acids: CAWSGTGANSGNTIYF. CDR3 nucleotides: TGTGCCTGGAGTGGGACAGGGGCAAACTCTGGAAACACCATATATTTT.

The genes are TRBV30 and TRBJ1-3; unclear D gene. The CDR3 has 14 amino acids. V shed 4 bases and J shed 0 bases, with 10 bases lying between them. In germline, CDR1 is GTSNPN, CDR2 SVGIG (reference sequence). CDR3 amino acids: CAWIPPVSGNTIYF. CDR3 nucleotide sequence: TGTGCCTGGATTCCTCCTGTCTCTGGAAACACCATATATTTT.

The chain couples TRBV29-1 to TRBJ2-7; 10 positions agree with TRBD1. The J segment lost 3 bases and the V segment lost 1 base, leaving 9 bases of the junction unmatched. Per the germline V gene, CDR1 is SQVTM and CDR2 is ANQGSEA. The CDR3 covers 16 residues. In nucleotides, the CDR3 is TGCAGCGTTGAAGGTAAGGGACAGGGGACCTGCTACGAGCAGTACTTC. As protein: CSVEGKGQGTCYEQYF.

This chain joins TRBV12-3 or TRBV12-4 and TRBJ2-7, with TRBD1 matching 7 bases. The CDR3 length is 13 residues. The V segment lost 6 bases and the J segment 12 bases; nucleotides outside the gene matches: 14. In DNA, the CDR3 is TGTGCCAGCAGCACAAACACAGGGGAAGCAAGGTACTTC. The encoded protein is CASSTNTGEARYF.

The DNA for the CDR3 is TGTGCCAGCAGAACCTACAGCAATCAGCCCCAGCATTTT. Translating it yields CASRTYSNQPQHF. V and J are TRBV2 and TRBJ1-5; D uncertain. Trimming cost V 6 bases and J 1 base, with 7 bases left between them. CDR3 length: 13 amino acids. The germline gives CDR1 SNHLY, CDR2 FYNNEI.

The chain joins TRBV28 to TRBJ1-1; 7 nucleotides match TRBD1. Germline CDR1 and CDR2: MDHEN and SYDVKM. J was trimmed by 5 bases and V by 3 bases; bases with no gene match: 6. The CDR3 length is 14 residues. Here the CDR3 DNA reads TGTGCCAGCAGTTTCGAGGGGGCGCGGACTGAAGCTTTCTTT. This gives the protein CASSFEGARTEAFF.

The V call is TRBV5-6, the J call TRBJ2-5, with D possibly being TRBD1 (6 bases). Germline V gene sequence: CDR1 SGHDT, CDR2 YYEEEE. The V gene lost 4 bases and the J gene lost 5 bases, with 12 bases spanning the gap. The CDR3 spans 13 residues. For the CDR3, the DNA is TGTGCCAGCAGCAACACAGGGTTTGAGACCCAGTACTTC. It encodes CASSNTGFETQYF.

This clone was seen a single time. Written as DNA, the CDR3 is TGTGCCAGCAGTTCTCCCGGGACAGCGGACTATGGCTACACCTTC. This gives the protein CASSSPGTADYGYTF. The rearrangement links TRBV28 to TRBJ1-2; 7 bases line up with TRBD1. Germline V gene sequence: CDR1 MDHEN, CDR2 SYDVKM. CDR3 length equals 15 residues. Trimming cost V 4 bases and J 3 bases; bases outside gene matches: 8.

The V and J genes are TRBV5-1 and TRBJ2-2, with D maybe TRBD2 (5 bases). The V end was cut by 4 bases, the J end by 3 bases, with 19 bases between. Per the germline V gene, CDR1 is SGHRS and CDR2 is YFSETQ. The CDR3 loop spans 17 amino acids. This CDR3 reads CASSPPSRARDTGELFF. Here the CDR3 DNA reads TGCGCCAGCAGCCCACCCTCGAGGGCGCGGGACACCGGGGAGCTGTTTTTT.

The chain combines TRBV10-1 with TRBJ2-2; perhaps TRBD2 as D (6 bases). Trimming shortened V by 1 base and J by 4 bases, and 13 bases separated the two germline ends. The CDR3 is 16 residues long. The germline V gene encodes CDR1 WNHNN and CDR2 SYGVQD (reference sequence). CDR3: CASSELGEVSTGELFF. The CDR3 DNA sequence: TGCGCCAGCAGTGAGTTGGGGGAGGTAAGCACCGGGGAGCTGTTTTTT.

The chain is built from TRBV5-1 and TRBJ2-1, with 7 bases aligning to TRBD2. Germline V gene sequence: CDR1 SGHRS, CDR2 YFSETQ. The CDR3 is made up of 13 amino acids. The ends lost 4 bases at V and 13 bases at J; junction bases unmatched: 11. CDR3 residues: CASSITSENSQFF. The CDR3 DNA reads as TGCGCCAGCAGCATAACTAGCGAGAACAGCCAGTTCTTC.

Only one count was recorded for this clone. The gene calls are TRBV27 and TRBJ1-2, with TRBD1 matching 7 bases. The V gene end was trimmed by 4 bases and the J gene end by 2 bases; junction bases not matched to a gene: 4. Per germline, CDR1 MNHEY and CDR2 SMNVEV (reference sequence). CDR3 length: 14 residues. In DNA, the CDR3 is TGTGCCAGCAGTTCGGACAGGACCAACTATGGCTACACCTTC. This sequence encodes CASSSDRTNYGYTF.

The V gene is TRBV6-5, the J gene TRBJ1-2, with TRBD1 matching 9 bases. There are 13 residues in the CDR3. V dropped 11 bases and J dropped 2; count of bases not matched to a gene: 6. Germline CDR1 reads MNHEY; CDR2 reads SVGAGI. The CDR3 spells CAATGGGNYGYTF. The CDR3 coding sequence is TGTGCCGCAACAGGGGGCGGCAACTATGGCTACACCTTC.

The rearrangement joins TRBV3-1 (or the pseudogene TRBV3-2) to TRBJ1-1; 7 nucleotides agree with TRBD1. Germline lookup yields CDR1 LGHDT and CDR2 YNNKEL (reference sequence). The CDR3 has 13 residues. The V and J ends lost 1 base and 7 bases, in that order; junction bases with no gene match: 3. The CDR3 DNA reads TGTGCCAGCAGCCAAGTTGCAGGGGGTGAAGCTTTCTTT. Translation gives CASSQVAGGEAFF.

The CDR3 region is CASSGGGQELNTEAFF. CDR3 sequence (DNA): TGTGCCAGCAGTGGGGGAGGACAGGAGTTGAACACTGAAGCTTTCTTT. The chain recombines TRBV2 with TRBJ1-1; TRBD1 matches at 7 bases. Per the germline V gene, CDR1 is SNHLY and CDR2 is FYNNEI. V trimming: 4 bases; J trimming: 0 bases; junction bases outside the gene matches: 8. The CDR3 runs 16 residues.

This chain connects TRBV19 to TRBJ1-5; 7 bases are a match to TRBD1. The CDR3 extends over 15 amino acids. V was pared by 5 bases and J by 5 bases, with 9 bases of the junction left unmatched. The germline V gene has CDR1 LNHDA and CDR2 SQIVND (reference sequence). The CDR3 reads CASSFLGTVDQPQHF. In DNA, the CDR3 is TGTGCCAGTAGTTTCCTAGGGACAGTAGATCAGCCCCAGCATTTT.

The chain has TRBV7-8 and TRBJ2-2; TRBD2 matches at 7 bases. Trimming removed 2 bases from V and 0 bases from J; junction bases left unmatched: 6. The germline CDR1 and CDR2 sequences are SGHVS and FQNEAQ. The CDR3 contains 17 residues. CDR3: CASSLLHGLANTGELFF. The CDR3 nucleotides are TGTGCCAGCAGCTTACTTCATGGACTAGCGAACACCGGGGAGCTGTTTTTT.

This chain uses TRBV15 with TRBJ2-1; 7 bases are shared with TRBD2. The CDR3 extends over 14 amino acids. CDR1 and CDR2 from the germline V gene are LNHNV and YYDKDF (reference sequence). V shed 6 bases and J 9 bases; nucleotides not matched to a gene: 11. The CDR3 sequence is CATRLALREFEQFF. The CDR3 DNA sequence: TGTGCCACCAGGCTAGCTTTGCGGGAGTTTGAGCAGTTCTTC.

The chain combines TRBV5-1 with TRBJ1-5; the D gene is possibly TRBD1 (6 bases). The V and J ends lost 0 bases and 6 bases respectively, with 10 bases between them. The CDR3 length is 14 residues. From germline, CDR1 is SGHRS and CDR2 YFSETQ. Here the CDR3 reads CASSLAGAGQPQHF. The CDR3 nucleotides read TGCGCCAGCAGCTTGGCAGGGGCGGGTCAGCCCCAGCATTTT.

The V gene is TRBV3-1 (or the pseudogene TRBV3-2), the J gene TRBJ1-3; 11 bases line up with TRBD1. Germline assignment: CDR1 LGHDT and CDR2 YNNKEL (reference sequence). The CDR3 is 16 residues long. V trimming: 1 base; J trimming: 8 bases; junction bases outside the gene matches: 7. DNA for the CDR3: TGTGCCAGCAGCCAAGGGCCGGGACAGGGGGGATACACCATATATTTT. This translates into CASSQGPGQGGYTIYF.

The CDR3 sequence is CAISVGSGGQWGDTQYF. As DNA, the CDR3 is TGTGCCATCAGTGTTGGTAGCGGGGGGCAATGGGGAGATACGCAGTATTTT. V gene TRBV10-3 combines with J gene TRBJ2-3; 10 bases align to TRBD2. This CDR3 has 17 amino acids. With V trimmed by 4 bases and J by 5 bases, 12 bases remained unmatched. The germline V gene has CDR1 ENHRY and CDR2 SYGVKD.